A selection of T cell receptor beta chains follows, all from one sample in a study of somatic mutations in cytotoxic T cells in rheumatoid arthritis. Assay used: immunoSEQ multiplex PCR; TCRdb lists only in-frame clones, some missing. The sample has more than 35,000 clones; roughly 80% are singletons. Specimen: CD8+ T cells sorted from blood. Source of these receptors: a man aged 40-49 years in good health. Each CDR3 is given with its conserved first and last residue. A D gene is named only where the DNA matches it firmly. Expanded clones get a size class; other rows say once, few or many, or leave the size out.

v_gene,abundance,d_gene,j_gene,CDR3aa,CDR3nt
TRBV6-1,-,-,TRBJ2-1,CASSEGDHLSYNEQFF,TGTGCCAGCAGTGAGGGGGACCACCTCTCCTACAATGAGCAGTTCTTC
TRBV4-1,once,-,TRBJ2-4,CASSQGGENIQYF,TGCGCCAGCAGCCAGGGGGGCGAAAACATTCAGTACTTC
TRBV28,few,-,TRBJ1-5,CASAGGNQPQHF,TGTGCCAGCGCGGGCGGCAATCAGCCCCAGCATTTT
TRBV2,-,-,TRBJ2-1,CASRPLNRDTYNEQFF,TGTGCCAGCCGCCCTCTCAACCGGGATACCTACAATGAGCAGTTCTTC
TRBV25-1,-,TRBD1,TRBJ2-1,CASSEPGTGGSYNEQFF,TGTGCCAGCAGTGAACCCGGGACAGGGGGCTCCTACAATGAGCAGTTCTTC
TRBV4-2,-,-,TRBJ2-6,CASSQESGAGANVLTF,TGTGCCAGCAGCCAAGAATCCGGGGCTGGGGCCAACGTCCTGACTTTC
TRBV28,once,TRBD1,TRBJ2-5,CASSFPDRAGETQYF,TGTGCCAGCAGTTTTCCGGACAGGGCAGGAGAGACCCAGTACTTC
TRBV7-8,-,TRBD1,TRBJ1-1,CASSLQGADTEAFF,TGTGCCAGCAGTTTACAGGGGGCGGACACTGAAGCTTTCTTT
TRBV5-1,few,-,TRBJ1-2,CASSMGLLDYGYTF,TGCGCCAGCAGCATGGGACTCCTGGACTATGGCTACACCTTC
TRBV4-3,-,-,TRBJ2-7,CASSPGRAYEQYF,TGCGCCAGCAGCCCCGGCAGGGCCTACGAGCAGTACTTC
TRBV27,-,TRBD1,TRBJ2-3,CASSLWAAGGLDTQYF,TGTGCCAGCAGTTTATGGGCGGCAGGGGGCCTAGATACGCAGTATTTT
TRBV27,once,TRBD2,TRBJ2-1,CASSGTSGIYEQFF,TGTGCCAGTTCGGGGACTAGCGGGATATATGAGCAGTTCTTC
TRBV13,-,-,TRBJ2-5,CASSFSQGRETQYF,TGTGCCAGCAGTTTCTCCCAGGGAAGGGAGACCCAGTACTTC
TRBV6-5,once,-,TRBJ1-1,CASSYSRALEAFF,TGTGCCAGCAGTTACTCGAGGGCACTCGAAGCTTTCTTT
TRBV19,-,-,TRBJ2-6,CASSPAHTGSGANVLTF,TGTGCCAGTAGTCCAGCCCACACAGGGTCCGGGGCCAACGTCCTGACTTTC
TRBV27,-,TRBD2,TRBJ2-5,CASSFSGTIETQYF,TGTGCCAGCAGTTTCTCCGGGACTATAGAGACCCAGTACTTC
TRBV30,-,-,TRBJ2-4,CAWSGGVGRNIQYF,TGTGCCTGGAGTGGCGGGGTAGGGAGAAACATTCAGTACTTC
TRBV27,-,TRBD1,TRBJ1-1,CASSLSGGQGATEAFF,TGTGCCAGCAGTTTATCTGGGGGGCAGGGGGCCACTGAAGCTTTCTTT
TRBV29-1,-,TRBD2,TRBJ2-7,CSAISGTTYEQYF,TGCAGCGCCATCAGCGGGACCACCTACGAGCAGTACTTC
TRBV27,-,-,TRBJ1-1,CASSPLSNTEAFF,TGTGCCAGCAGTCCCCTGTCGAACACTGAAGCTTTCTTT
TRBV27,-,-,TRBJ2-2,CASIDSTGELFF,TGTGCCAGCATCGACAGCACCGGGGAGCTGTTTTTT
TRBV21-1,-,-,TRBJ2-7,CASSLTDSSYEQYF,TGTGCCAGCAGCCTGACAGACAGCTCCTACGAGCAGTACTTC
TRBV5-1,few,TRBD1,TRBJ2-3,CASSLEGQGTDTQYF,TGCGCCAGCAGCTTGGAGGGACAGGGTACAGATACGCAGTATTTT
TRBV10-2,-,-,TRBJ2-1,CASSEGGSYNEQFF,TGCGCCAGCAGTGAGGGAGGGAGCTACAATGAGCAGTTCTTC
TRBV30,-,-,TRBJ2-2,CAWRGPGTGELFF,TGTGCCTGGAGGGGGCCTGGCACCGGGGAGCTGTTTTTT
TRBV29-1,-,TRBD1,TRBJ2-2,CSVEGDRYTGELFF,TGCAGCGTTGAGGGGGACAGGTACACCGGGGAGCTGTTTTTT
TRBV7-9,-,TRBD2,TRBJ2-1,CASSLSGRPDEQFF,TGTGCCAGCAGCTTAAGCGGGAGGCCCGATGAGCAGTTCTTC
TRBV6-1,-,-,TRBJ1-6,CASSDQGGGNSPLHF,TGTGCCAGCAGTGACCAAGGGGGGGGTAATTCACCCCTCCACTTT
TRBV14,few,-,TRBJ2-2,CASSQDITGVRTGELFF,TGTGCCAGCAGCCAAGATATCACGGGGGTGAGGACCGGGGAGCTGTTTTTT
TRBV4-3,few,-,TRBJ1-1,CASSQDSYMGRTEAFF,TGCGCCAGCAGCCAAGATTCCTACATGGGGAGAACTGAAGCTTTCTTT
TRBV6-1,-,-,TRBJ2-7,CASELEGGTYEQYF,TGTGCCAGTGAGCTGGAGGGTGGGACCTACGAGCAGTACTTC
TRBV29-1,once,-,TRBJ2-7,CSVEDGGRTYEQYF,TGCAGCGTTGAAGATGGAGGCAGAACCTACGAGCAGTACTTC
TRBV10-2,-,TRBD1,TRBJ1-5,CASRATGTGGNQPQHF,TGCGCCAGCAGAGCCACCGGGACAGGGGGGAATCAGCCCCAGCATTTT
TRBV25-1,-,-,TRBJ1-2,CASSEARERGYTF,TGTGCCAGCAGTGAGGCCCGGGAGCGGGGCTACACCTTC
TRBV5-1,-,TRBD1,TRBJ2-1,CASSSVPGTGLNEQFF,TGCGCCAGCAGCTCTGTCCCCGGGACAGGACTTAATGAGCAGTTCTTC
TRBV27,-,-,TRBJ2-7,CASSSRTGVSYEQYF,TGTGCCAGCAGTTCCCGCACGGGGGTCTCCTACGAGCAGTACTTC
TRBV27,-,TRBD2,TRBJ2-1,CASSSRTSGKNEQFF,TGTGCCAGCAGTTCCAGGACTAGCGGGAAGAATGAGCAGTTCTTC
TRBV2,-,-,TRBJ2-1,CATQTDSADYNEQFF,TGTGCCACCCAGACGGATTCAGCGGACTACAATGAGCAGTTCTTC
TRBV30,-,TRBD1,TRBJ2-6,CAWSIPGQGSLPGANVLTF,TGTGCCTGGAGTATCCCGGGACAGGGTTCCCTCCCTGGGGCCAACGTCCTGACTTTC
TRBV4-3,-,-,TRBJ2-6,CASSQDKNGANVLTF,TGCGCCAGCAGCCAAGATAAAAATGGGGCCAACGTCCTGACTTTC
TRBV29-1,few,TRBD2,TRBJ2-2,CSVGTSYTGELFF,TGCAGCGTCGGGACTAGCTACACCGGGGAGCTGTTTTTT
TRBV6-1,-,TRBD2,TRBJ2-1,CASSEYPGRAYNEQFF,TGTGCCAGCAGTGAATACCCCGGGAGGGCATACAATGAGCAGTTCTTC
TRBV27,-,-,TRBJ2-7,CASRAVYEQYF,TGTGCCAGCAGAGCCGTGTACGAGCAGTACTTC
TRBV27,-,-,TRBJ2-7,CASSPRVTYEQYF,TGTGCCAGCAGTCCTCGGGTCACCTACGAGCAGTACTTC
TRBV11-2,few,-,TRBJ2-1,CASSLTTGSYNEQFF,TGTGCCAGCAGCTTAACAACAGGGTCCTACAATGAGCAGTTCTTC
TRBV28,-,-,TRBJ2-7,CASSLERSYEQYF,TGTGCCAGCAGTTTGGAGCGCTCCTACGAGCAGTACTTC